Below, 22 T cell receptor beta chains from the same sample are listed, as sequenced in a study of shared clonotypes between healthy human individuals. Produced via immunoSEQ multiplex PCR; TCRdb's table is partial and in-frame only. Of roughly 500,000 clones listed, less than 80% are singletons. The specimen sequenced was PBMCs. Every receptor here comes from a woman in her thirties or forties in good health. Some clones in this sample may be carry-over from other donors' samples.

The chain joins TRBV6-9 to TRBJ2-2, with TRBD2 matching 8 bases. CDR3 size: 19 residues. The V segment lost 1 base and the J segment 2 bases; nucleotides outside the gene matches: 12. CDR1 is MNHGY and CDR2 is SVAAGI in the germline V gene. CDR3 in amino acids: CASSYLARAGASNTGELFF. In DNA form, the CDR3 reads TGTGCCAGCAGTTATTTGGCCCGAGCGGGAGCCTCTAACACCGGGGAGCTGTTTTTT.

This chain links TRBV11-2 with TRBJ2-5; the D gene is possibly TRBD1 (5 bases). Trimming cost V 3 bases and J 1 base, with 15 bases left between them. In germline, CDR1 is SGHAT, CDR2 FQNNGV. The CDR3 covers 16 residues. CDR3 bases: TGTGCCAGCAGCTTGTCCCGACAGCCTCTCCAAGAGACCCAGTACTTC. Translated: CASSLSRQPLQETQYF.

Notes on this clone: The sample holds other DNA sequences that translate to the same CDR3. The DNA of the CDR3 is TGTGCCAGCAGCGTAGCTGGGGGCAATGAGCAGTTCTTC. It codes for CASSVAGGNEQFF. The rearrangement joins TRBV9 to TRBJ2-1; D possibly uses TRBD1 or TRBD2 (5 bases each). The CDR3 has 13 residues. Germline assignment: CDR1 SGDLS and CDR2 YYNGEE. V lost 0 bases and J 6 bases, leaving 7 bases between the germline ends.

The rearrangement links TRBV5-6 to TRBJ2-1; 10 bases align to TRBD2. V trimming: 4 bases; J trimming: 4 bases; junction bases outside the gene matches: 5. The CDR3 contains 15 residues. The germline V gene has CDR1 SGHDT and CDR2 YYEEEE. The CDR3 DNA reads as TGTGCCAGCAGCAGACCGACTAGCGGGTACAATGAGCAGTTCTTC. Amino acid sequence: CASSRPTSGYNEQFF.

The CDR3 loop is CASSSVGSAKNIQYF. CDR3 nucleotide sequence: TGTGCCAGCAGCTCGGTCGGCAGTGCCAAAAACATTCAGTACTTC. J is TRBJ2-4 and V is TRBV5-6; D is unresolved. This CDR3 contains 15 residues. The germline V and J ends were trimmed by 3 bases and 1 base, with 11 bases remaining between them. Germline CDR1 reads SGHDT; CDR2 reads YYEEEE. The variable domain in full, completed from reference TRBV5-6 and TRBJ2-4, reads DAGVTQSPTHLIKTRGQQVTLRCSPKSGHDTVSWYQQALGQGPQFIFQYYEEEERQRGNFPDRFSGHQFPNYSSELNVNALLLGDSALYLCASSSVGSAKNIQYFGAGTRLSVL.

This clone has just a few counts. The V and J genes are TRBV27 and TRBJ2-1; 8 bases are shared with TRBD1. Trimming at V came to 8 bases and at J to 4 bases, leaving 10 bases not matched to a gene. This CDR3 has 15 residues. CDR1 is MNHEY and CDR2 is SMNVEV in the germline V gene (reference sequence). CDR3: CASSLGRGLYNEQFF. The CDR3 nucleotides read TGTGCCAGCTCCCTGGGCAGGGGGCTATACAATGAGCAGTTCTTC.

V is TRBV7-3 and J is TRBJ2-3; 11 nucleotides match TRBD2. V was pared by 4 bases and J by 4 bases, with 7 bases of the junction left unmatched. The V gene's germline CDR1 is SGHTA and CDR2 FQGTGA. The CDR3 has 16 residues. This CDR3 reads CASSSVAGGGADTQYF. The CDR3 DNA reads as TGTGCCAGCAGCTCCGTAGCGGGAGGGGGGGCAGATACGCAGTATTTT.

The rearrangement uses TRBV28 and TRBJ2-5; either TRBD1 or TRBD2 may supply D (5 bases each). The germline gives CDR1 MDHEN, CDR2 SYDVKM. The V end was cut by 6 bases, the J end by 0 bases, with 11 bases between. The length of the CDR3 is 14 residues. Here the CDR3 DNA reads TGTGCCAGCAGCCGAGAGGGGTACCAAGAGACCCAGTACTTC. Its translation is CASSREGYQETQYF. The whole variable domain, filled in from reference TRBV28 and TRBJ2-5, reads DVKVTQSSRYLVKRTGEKVFLECVQDMDHENMFWYRQDPGLGLRLIYFSYDVKMKEKGDIPEGYSVSREKKERFSLILESASTNQTSMYLCASSREGYQETQYFGPGTRLLVL.

CDR3 in amino acids: CASSLSSVDRYEQYF. Here the CDR3 DNA reads TGTGCCAGCAGCCTCTCTAGCGTCGACCGCTACGAGCAGTACTTC. The J gene is TRBJ2-7, the V gene TRBV6-5; tentatively, D is TRBD2 (6 bases). V was cut by 6 bases and J by 3 bases, with 18 bases left in between. Germline loops: CDR1 MNHEY, CDR2 SVGAGI. This CDR3 spans 15 amino acids.

This chain joins TRBV7-2 and TRBJ2-1, with TRBD2 matching over 11 bases. The CDR3 has 16 amino acids. The V and J ends lost 5 bases and 6 bases, in that order; junction bases with no gene match: 9. Germline V CDR1 and CDR2: SGHTA, FQGNSA. The DNA for the CDR3 is TGTGCCAGCAGCGTTATAGCGGGAGGGCAGGGCAATGAGCAGTTCTTC. Its translation is CASSVIAGGQGNEQFF.

This clone was seen only a few times. V usage is TRBV28 and J usage is TRBJ2-3; the match to TRBD2 covers 8 bases. Germline CDR1 is MDHEN and CDR2 is SYDVKM. This CDR3 is built from 15 residues. V shed 5 bases, J shed 4 bases, and the junction held 8 bases outside the gene matches. The CDR3 here is CASSPGGRIADTQYF. DNA for the CDR3: TGTGCCAGCAGTCCGGGCGGGAGGATAGCAGATACGCAGTATTTT.

The chain carries TRBV6-1 and TRBJ2-3; the match to TRBD1 covers 7 bases. In germline, CDR1 is MNHNS, CDR2 SASEGT. This CDR3 has 16 residues. The ends lost 4 bases at V and 2 bases at J; junction bases unmatched: 9. CDR3 sequence: CASSAYRGSYTDTQYF. CDR3 nucleotides: TGTGCCAGCAGTGCCTACAGGGGATCCTACACAGATACGCAGTATTTT.

The chain links TRBV2 to TRBJ1-5; 11 bases agree with TRBD1. V gave up 6 bases and J gave up 6 bases; unmatched junction bases: 7. The germline CDR1 and CDR2 sequences are SNHLY and FYNNEI. This CDR3 spans 15 amino acids. The CDR3 sequence is CASRSGTGGSQPQHF. The CDR3 DNA follows: TGTGCCAGCAGATCCGGGACAGGGGGATCTCAGCCCCAGCATTTT.

The V gene is TRBV7-3, the J gene TRBJ1-1; TRBD1 is a possible D gene (6 bases). Per the germline V gene, CDR1 is SGHTA and CDR2 is FQGTGA. The V end lost 2 bases, the J end lost 3 bases, and 7 bases lay between the germline ends. The CDR3 runs to 13 residues. The chain's CDR3 is CASSLHRDTEAFF. For the CDR3, the DNA is TGTGCCAGCAGCTTACACAGGGACACTGAAGCTTTCTTT.

V usage is TRBV10-3 and J usage is TRBJ1-5; TRBD1 aligns across 8 bases. The CDR3 contains 17 residues. Germline V gives CDR1 ENHRY, CDR2 SYGVKD. J lost 0 bases, V lost 4 bases, and 8 bases had no gene match. This CDR3 reads CAISAGTGQYSNQPQHF. CDR3 DNA sequence: TGTGCCATCAGTGCAGGGACAGGCCAATATAGCAATCAGCCCCAGCATTTT.

The V gene is TRBV27, the J gene TRBJ2-7; TRBD2 agrees at 12 bases. The CDR3 is 15 residues long. With V trimmed by 7 bases and J by 5 bases, 9 bases remained unmatched. The germline V gene encodes CDR1 MNHEY and CDR2 SMNVEV (reference sequence). The CDR3 spells CASTRTSGKSHEQYF. The DNA for the CDR3 is TGTGCCAGCACCAGGACTAGCGGGAAGTCCCACGAGCAGTACTTC.

The gene calls are TRBV19 and TRBJ1-4; 11 nucleotides match TRBD1. This CDR3 is built from 15 residues. In germline, CDR1 is LNHDA, CDR2 SQIVND (reference sequence). V lost 6 bases, J lost 6 bases, and 6 bases stayed unmatched. The CDR3: CASSGPGQGDEKLFF. CDR3 nucleotide sequence: TGTGCCAGTAGCGGACCGGGACAGGGGGATGAAAAACTGTTTTTT.

This chain connects TRBV10-3 to TRBJ1-2, with 7 bases that match TRBD1. Germline V gene data show CDR1 as ENHRY and CDR2 as SYGVKD. The V gene end was trimmed by 3 bases and the J gene end by 6 bases; junction bases not matched to a gene: 1. The CDR3 runs to 12 residues. CDR3 region: CAISEGQDGYTF. CDR3 nucleotide sequence: TGTGCCATCAGTGAAGGACAGGATGGCTACACCTTC.

This chain connects TRBV7-9 to TRBJ2-7; D perhaps matches TRBD1 (7 bases). The CDR3 is 14 residues long. CDR1 is SEHNR and CDR2 is FQNEAQ in the germline V gene (reference sequence). Trimming shortened V by 4 bases and J by 7 bases, and 17 bases separated the two germline ends. CDR3 residues: CASSSGQRVEEQYF. The CDR3 DNA reads TGTGCCAGCAGCTCGGGACAGCGGGTAGAGGAGCAGTACTTC.

V usage is TRBV19 and J usage is TRBJ2-2, with 10 bases that match TRBD2. This CDR3 is built from 14 residues. Germline V gene sequence: CDR1 LNHDA, CDR2 SQIVND (reference sequence). V was pared by 7 bases and J by 6 bases, with 5 bases of the junction left unmatched. CDR3 region: CASTDLAGAGELFF. For the CDR3, the DNA is TGTGCCAGTACCGATCTAGCGGGAGCCGGGGAGCTGTTTTTT.

V is TRBV5-1 and J is TRBJ2-2, with 11 nucleotides matching TRBD1. With 4 bases clipped from V and 3 bases from J, the junction kept 2 bases outside the gene matches. The CDR3 loop spans 15 amino acids. Germline lookup yields CDR1 SGHRS and CDR2 YFSETQ. CDR3 nucleotide sequence: TGCGCCAGCAGCCTGGGACAGGGGGACACCGGGGAGCTGTTTTTT. Translating it yields CASSLGQGDTGELFF.

The V call is TRBV5-1, the J call TRBJ2-7; D may match TRBD1 or TRBD2 (5 bases each). This CDR3 is built from 14 residues. V was cut by 4 bases and J by 3 bases, with 14 bases left in between. From germline, CDR1 is SGHRS and CDR2 YFSETQ. In DNA form, the CDR3 reads TGCGCCAGCAGCCTGGGACCCACTAACTACGAGCAGTACTTC. Translating it yields CASSLGPTNYEQYF.